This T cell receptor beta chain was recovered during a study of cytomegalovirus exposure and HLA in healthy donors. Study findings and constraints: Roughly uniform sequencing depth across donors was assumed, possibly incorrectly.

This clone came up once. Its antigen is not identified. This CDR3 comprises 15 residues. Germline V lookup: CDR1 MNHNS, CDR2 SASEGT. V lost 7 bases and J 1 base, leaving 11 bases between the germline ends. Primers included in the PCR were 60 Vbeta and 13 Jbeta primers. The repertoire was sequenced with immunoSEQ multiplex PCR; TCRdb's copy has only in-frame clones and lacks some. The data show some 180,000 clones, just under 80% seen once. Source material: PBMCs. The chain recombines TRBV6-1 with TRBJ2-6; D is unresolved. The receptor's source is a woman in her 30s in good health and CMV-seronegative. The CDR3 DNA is TGTGCCAGCACCCCCAGAGGATCTGGGGCCAACGTCCTGACTTTC. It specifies CASTPRGSGANVLTF.